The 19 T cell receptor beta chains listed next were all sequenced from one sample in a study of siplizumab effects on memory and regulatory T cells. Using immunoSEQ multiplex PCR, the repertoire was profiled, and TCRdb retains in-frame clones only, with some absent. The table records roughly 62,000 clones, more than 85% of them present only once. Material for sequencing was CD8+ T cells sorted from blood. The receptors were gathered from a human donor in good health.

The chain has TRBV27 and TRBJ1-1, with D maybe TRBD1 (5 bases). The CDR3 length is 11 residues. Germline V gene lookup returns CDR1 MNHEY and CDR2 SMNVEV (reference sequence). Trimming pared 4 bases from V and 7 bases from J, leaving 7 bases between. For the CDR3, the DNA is TGTGCCAGCAGTTCCGGGGGTGAAGCTTTCTTT. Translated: CASSSGGEAFF.

The CDR3 here is CASSLTGTGGIGETQYF. In nucleotides, the CDR3 is TGCGCCAGCAGCTTGACTGGGACAGGGGGCATCGGAGAGACCCAGTACTTC. J is TRBJ2-5 and V is TRBV5-1; 12 bases align to TRBD1. The CDR3 totals 17 residues. Germline CDR1 reads SGHRS; CDR2 reads YFSETQ. The junction had 8 bases not matched to a gene; V was cut back by 1 base and J by 4 bases. The variable domain in full, with the rest retrieved from reference TRBV5-1 and TRBJ2-5, is KAGVTQTPRYLIKTRGQQVTLSCSPISGHRSVSWYQQTPGQGLQFLFEYFSETQRNKGNFPGRFSGRQFSNSRSEMNVSTLELGDSALYLCASSLTGTGGIGETQYFGPGTRLLVL.

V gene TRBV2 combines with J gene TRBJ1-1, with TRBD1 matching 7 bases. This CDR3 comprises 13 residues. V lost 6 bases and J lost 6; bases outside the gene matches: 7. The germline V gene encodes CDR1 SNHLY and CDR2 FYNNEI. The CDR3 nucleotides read TGTGCCAGCAGCGCTGGGACAGTTGCTGAAGCTTTCTTT. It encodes CASSAGTVAEAFF.

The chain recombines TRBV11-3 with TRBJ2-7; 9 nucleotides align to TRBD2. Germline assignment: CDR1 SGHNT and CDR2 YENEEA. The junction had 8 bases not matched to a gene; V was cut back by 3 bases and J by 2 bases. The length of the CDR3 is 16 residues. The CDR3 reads CASSFPEPSGTYEQYF. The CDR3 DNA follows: TGTGCCAGCAGCTTTCCCGAACCTAGCGGGACCTACGAGCAGTACTTC.

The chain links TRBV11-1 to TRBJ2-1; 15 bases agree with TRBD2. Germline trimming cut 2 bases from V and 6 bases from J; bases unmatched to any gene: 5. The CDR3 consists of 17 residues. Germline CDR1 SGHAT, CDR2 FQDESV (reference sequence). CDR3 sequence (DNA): TGTGCCAGCAGCTTAAAAGGGGGACTAGCGGGAGGCAATGAGCAGTTCTTC. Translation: CASSLKGGLAGGNEQFF. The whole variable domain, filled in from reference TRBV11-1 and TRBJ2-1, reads EAEVAQSPRYKITEKSQAVAFWCDPISGHATLYWYRQILGQGPELLVQFQDESVVDDSQLPKDRFSAERLKGVDSTLKIQPAELGDSAMYLCASSLKGGLAGGNEQFFGPGTRLTVL.

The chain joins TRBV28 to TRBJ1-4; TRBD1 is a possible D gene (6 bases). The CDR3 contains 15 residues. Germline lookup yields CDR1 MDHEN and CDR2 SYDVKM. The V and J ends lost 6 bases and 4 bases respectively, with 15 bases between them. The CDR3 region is CASRLGQPFNEKLFF. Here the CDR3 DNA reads TGTGCCAGCAGACTCGGACAGCCCTTTAATGAAAAACTGTTTTTT.

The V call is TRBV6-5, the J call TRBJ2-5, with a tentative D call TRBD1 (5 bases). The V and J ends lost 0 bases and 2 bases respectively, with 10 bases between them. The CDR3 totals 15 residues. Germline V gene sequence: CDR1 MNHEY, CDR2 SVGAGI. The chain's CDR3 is CASSYSVPGQETQYF. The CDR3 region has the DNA TGTGCCAGCAGTTACTCGGTGCCAGGGCAAGAGACCCAGTACTTC.

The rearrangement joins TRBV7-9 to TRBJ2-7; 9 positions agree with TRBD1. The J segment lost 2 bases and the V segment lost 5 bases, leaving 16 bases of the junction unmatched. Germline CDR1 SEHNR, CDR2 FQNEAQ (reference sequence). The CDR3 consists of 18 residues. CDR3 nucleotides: TGTGCCAGCAGCCGTACACAGGGGGCACTCGACCTAACCTACGAGCAGTACTTC. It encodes CASSRTQGALDLTYEQYF. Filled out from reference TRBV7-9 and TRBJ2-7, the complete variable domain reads DTGVSQNPRHKITKRGQNVTFRCDPISEHNRLYWYRQTLGQGPEFLTYFQNEAQLEKSRLLSDRFSAERPKGSFSTLEIQRTEQGDSAMYLCASSRTQGALDLTYEQYFGPGTRLTVT.

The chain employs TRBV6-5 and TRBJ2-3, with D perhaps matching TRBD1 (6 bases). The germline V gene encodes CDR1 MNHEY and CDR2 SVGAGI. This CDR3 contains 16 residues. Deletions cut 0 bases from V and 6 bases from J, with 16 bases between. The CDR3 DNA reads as TGTGCCAGCAGTTACTCCTTCAGGGGCCCCGGGGATACGCAGTATTTT. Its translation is CASSYSFRGPGDTQYF.

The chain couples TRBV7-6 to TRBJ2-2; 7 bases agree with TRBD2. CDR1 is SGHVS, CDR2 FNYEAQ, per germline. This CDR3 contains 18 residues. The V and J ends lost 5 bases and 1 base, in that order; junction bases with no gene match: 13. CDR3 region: CASSPQFVLAENTGELFF. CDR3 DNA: TGTGCCAGCAGCCCTCAGTTCGTCCTAGCGGAGAACACCGGGGAGCTGTTTTTT.

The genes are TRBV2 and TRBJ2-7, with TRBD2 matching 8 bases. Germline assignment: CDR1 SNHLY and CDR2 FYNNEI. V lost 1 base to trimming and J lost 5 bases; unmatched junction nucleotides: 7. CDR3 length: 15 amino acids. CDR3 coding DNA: TGTGCCAGCAGTGAAGTCGGACTAGCTCTGCACGAGCAGTACTTC. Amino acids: CASSEVGLALHEQYF.

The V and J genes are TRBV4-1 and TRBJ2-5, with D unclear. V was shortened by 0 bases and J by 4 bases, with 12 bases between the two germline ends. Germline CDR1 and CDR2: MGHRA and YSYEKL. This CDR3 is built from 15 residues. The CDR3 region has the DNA TGCGCCAGCAGCCAAGAGTTGGCGCAGGCAGAGACCCAGTACTTC. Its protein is CASSQELAQAETQYF.

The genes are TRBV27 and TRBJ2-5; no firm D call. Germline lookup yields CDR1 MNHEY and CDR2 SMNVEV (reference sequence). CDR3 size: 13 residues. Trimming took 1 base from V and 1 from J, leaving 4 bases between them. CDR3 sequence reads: CASSLLRQETQYF. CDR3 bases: TGTGCCAGCAGTTTATTACGCCAAGAGACCCAGTACTTC.

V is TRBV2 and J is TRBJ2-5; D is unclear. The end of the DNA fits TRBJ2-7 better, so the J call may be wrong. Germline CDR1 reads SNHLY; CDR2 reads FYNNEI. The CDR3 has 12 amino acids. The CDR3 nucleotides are TGTGCCAGCCAAAAAGGGACCTACGAGCAGTACTTC. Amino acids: CASQKGTYEQYF.

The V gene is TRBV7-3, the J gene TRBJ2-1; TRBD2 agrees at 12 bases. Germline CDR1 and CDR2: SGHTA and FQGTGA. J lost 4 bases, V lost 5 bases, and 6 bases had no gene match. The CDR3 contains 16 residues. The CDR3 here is CASSGGLAGLYNEQFF. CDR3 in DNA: TGTGCCAGCAGCGGGGGACTAGCGGGCCTATACAATGAGCAGTTCTTC.

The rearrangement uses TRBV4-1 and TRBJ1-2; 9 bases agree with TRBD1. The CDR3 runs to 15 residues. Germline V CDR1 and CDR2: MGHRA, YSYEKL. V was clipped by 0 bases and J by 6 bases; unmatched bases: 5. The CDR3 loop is CASSQETGGGDGYTF. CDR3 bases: TGCGCCAGCAGCCAAGAGACAGGGGGAGGCGATGGCTACACCTTC.

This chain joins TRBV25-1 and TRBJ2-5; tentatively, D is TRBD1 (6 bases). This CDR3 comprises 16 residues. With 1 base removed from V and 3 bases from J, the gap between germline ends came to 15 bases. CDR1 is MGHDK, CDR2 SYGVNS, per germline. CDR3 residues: CASSELGAGVEETQYF. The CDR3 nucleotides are TGTGCCAGCAGTGAATTAGGGGCAGGGGTGGAAGAGACCCAGTACTTC.

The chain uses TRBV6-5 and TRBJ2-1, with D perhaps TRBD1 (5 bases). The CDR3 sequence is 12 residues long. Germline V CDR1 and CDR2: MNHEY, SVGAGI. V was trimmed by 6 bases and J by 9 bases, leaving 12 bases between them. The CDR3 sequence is CASRLQGSEQFF. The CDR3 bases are TGTGCCAGCAGGCTCCAGGGTTCTGAGCAGTTCTTC.

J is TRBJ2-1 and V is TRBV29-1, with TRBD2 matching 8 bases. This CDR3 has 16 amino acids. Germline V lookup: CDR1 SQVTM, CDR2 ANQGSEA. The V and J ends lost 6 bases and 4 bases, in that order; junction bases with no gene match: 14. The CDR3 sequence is CSVALREREYYNEQFF. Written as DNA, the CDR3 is TGCAGCGTCGCACTACGGGAGCGGGAGTATTACAATGAGCAGTTCTTC.